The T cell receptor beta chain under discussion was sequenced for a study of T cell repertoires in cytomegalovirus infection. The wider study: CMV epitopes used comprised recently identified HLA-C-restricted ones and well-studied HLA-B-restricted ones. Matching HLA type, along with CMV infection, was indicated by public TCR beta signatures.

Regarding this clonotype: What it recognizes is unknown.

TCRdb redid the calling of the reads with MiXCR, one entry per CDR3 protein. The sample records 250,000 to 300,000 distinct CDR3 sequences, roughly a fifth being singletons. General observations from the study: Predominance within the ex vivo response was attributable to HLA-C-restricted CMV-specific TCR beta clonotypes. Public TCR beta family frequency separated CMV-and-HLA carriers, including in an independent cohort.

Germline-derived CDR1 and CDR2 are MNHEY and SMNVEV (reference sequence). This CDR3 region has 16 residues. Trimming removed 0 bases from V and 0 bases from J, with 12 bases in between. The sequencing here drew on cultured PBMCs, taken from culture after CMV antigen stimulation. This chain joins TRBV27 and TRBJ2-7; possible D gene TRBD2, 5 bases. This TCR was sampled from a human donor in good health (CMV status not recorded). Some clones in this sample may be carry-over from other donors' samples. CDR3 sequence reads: CASSLSGLVLSYEQYF. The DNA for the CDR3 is TGTGCCAGCAGTTTATCAGGACTCGTGCTCTCCTACGAGCAGTACTTC.